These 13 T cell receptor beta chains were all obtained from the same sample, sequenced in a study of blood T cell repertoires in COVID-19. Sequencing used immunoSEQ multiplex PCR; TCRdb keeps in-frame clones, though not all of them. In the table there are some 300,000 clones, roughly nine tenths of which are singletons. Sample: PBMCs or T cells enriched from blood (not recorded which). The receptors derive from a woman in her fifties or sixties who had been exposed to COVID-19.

Written as DNA, the CDR3 is TGTGCCAGCAGTCCCCGACAGGCTGGCACTGAAGCTTTCTTT. Residues: CASSPRQAGTEAFF. The chain employs TRBV25-1 and TRBJ1-1, with D perhaps matching TRBD1 (6 bases). Trimming shortened V by 5 bases and J by 4 bases, and 14 bases separated the two germline ends. The CDR3 spans 14 residues. In germline, CDR1 is MGHDK, CDR2 SYGVNS.

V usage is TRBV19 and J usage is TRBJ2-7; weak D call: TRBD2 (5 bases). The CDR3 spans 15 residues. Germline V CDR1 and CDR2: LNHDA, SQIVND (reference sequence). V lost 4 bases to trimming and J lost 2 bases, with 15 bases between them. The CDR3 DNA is TGTGCCAGTAGTAGGGATCACAAGGGAGCCTACGAGCAGTACTTC. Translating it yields CASSRDHKGAYEQYF.

For the CDR3, the DNA is TGCGCCAGCAGCCAAGAATTCCCGGACCAAGAGACCCAGTACTTC. Protein product: CASSQEFPDQETQYF. The rearrangement uses TRBV4-1 and TRBJ2-5; the D is unclear. Trimming removed 0 bases from V and 0 bases from J, with 8 bases in between. Germline CDR1 and CDR2: MGHRA and YSYEKL. The CDR3 totals 15 residues.

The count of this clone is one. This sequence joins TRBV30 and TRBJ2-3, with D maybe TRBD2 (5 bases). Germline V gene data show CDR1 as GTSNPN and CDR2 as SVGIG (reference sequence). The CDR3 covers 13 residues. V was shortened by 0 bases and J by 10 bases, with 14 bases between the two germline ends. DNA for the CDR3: TGTGCCTGGAGTGTTGAGGGAATTGGGGCGCAGTATTTT. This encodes CAWSVEGIGAQYF.

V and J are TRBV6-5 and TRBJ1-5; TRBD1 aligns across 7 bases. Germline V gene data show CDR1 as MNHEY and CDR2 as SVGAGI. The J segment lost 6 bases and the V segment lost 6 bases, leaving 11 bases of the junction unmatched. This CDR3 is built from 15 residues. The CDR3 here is CASSTPQGVAQPQHF. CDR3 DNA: TGTGCCAGCAGCACTCCCCAGGGGGTGGCTCAGCCCCAGCATTTT.

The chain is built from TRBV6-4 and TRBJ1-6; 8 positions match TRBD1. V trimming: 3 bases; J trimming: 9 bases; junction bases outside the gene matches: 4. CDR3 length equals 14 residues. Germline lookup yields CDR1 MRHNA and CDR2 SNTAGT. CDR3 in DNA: TGTGCCAGCAGTGAACATACAGGGGGTTCACCCCTCCACTTT. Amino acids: CASSEHTGGSPLHF.

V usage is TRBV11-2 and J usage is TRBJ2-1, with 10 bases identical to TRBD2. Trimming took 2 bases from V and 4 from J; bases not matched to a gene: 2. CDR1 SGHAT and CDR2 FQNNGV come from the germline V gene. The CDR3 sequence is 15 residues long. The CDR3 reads CASSLLSGGYNEQFF. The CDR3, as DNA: TGTGCCAGCAGCTTACTTAGCGGGGGGTACAATGAGCAGTTCTTC.

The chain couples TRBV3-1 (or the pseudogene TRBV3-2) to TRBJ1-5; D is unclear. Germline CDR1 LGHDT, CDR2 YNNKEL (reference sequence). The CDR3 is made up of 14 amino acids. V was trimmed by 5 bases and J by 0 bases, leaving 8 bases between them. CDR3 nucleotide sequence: TGTGCCAGCAGCGAGGGTGATAGCAATCAGCCCCAGCATTTT. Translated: CASSEGDSNQPQHF.

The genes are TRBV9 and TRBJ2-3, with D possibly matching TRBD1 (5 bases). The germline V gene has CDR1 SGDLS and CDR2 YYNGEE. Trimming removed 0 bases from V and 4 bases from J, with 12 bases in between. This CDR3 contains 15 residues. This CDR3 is CASSVGRQGSDTQYF. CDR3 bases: TGTGCCAGCAGCGTAGGGCGTCAGGGCTCAGATACGCAGTATTTT.

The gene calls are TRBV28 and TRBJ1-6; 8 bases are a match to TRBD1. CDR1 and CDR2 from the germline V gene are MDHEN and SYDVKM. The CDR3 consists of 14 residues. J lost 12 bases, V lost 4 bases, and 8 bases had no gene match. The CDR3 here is CASSSGQGFRPLHF. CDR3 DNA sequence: TGTGCCAGCAGTTCCGGACAGGGTTTTCGACCCCTCCACTTT.

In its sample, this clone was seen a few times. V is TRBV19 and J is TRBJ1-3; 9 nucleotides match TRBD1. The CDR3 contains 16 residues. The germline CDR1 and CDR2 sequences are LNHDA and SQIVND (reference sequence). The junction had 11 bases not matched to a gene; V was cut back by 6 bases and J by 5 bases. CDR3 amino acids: CASSLLTGGGRNTIYF. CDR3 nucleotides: TGTGCCAGTAGCCTCTTAACAGGGGGCGGACGAAACACCATATATTTT.

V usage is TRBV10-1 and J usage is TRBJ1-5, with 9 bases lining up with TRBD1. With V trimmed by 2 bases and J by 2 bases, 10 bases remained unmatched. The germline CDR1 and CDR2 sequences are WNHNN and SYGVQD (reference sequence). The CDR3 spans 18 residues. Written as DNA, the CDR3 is TGCGCCAGCAGTGAGCCGGCCGAACAGGGGGCGCGCAATCAGCCCCAGCATTTT. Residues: CASSEPAEQGARNQPQHF.

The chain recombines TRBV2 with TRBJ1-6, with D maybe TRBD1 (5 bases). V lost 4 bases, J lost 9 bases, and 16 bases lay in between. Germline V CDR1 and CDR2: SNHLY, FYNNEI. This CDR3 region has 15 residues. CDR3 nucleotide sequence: TGTGCCAGCAGTGGAGAAGCAGGGCGATCTTCACCCCTCCACTTT. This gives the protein CASSGEAGRSSPLHF. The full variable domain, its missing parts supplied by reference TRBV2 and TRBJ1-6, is EPEVTQTPSHQVTQMGQEVILRCVPISNHLYFYWYRQILGQKVEFLVSFYNNEISEKSEIFDDQFSVERPDGSNFTLKIRSTKLEDSAMYFCASSGEAGRSSPLHFGNGTRLTVT.